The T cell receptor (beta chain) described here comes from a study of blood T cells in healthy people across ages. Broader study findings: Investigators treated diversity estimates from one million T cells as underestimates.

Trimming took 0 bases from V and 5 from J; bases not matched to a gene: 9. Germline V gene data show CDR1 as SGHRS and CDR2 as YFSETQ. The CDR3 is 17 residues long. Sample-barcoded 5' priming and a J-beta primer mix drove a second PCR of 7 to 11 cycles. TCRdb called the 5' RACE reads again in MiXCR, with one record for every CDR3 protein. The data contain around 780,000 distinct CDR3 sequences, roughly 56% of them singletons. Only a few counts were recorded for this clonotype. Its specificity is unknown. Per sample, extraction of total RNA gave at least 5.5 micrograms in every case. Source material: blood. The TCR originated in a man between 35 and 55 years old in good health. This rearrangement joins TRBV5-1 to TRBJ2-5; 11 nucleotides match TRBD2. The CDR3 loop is CASSLAGSGGASETQYF. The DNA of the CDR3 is TGCGCCAGCAGCTTGGCCGGTAGCGGGGGGGCGTCGGAGACCCAGTACTTC. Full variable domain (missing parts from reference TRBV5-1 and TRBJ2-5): KAGVTQTPRYLIKTRGQQVTLSCSPISGHRSVSWYQQTPGQGLQFLFEYFSETQRNKGNFPGRFSGRQFSNSRSEMNVSTLELGDSALYLCASSLAGSGGASETQYFGPGTRLLVL.